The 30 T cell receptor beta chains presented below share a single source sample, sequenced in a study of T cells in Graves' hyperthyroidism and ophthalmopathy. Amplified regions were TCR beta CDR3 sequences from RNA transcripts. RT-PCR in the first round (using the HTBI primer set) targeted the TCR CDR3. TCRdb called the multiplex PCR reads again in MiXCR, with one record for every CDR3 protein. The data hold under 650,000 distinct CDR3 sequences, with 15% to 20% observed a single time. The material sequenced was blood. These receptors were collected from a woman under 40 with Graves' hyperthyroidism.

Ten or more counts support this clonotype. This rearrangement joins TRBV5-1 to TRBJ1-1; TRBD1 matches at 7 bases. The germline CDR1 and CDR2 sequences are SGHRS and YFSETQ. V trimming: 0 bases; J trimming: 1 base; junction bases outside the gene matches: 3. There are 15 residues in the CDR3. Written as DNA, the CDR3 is TGCGCCAGCAGCTTGGTGCCAGGGGGGAACACTGAAGCTTTCTTT. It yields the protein CASSLVPGGNTEAFF.

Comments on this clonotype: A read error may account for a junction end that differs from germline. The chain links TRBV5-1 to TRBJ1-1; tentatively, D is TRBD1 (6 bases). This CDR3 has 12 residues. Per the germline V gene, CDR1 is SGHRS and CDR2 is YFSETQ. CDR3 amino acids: CANSLGGTEAFF. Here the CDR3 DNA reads TGCGCCAACAGCTTAGGGGGTACTGAAGCTTTCTTT.

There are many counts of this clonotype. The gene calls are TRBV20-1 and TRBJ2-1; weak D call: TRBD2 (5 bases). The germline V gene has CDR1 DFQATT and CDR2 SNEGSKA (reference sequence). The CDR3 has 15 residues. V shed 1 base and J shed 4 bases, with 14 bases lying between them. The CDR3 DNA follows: TGCAGTGCTAGAGGCCGCGGGCCCGCGTACAATGAGCAGTTCTTC. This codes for CSARGRGPAYNEQFF.

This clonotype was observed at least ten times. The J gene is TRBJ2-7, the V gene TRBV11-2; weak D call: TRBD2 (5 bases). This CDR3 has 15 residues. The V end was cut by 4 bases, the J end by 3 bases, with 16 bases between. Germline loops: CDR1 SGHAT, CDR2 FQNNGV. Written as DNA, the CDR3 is TGTGCCAGCAGCTCCCGGGCTGTAGCGAACTACGAGCAGTACTTC. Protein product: CASSSRAVANYEQYF.

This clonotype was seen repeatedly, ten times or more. CDR3 coding DNA: TGCAGCGTAACTACAGGGAGCTCCTACAATGAGCAGTTCTTC. It codes for CSVTTGSSYNEQFF. The chain recombines TRBV29-1 with TRBJ2-1, with D possibly matching TRBD1 (6 bases). The germline V gene encodes CDR1 SQVTM and CDR2 ANQGSEA. Trimming took off 6 bases at V and 0 bases at J, with 12 bases between the two ends. The CDR3 extends over 14 amino acids.

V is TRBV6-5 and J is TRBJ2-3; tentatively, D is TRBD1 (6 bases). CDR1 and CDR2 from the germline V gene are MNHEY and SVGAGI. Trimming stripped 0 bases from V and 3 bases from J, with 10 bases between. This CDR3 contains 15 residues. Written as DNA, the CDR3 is TGTGCCAGCAGTTACTCCGCCACAGGGACAGATACGCAGTATTTT. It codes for CASSYSATGTDTQYF.

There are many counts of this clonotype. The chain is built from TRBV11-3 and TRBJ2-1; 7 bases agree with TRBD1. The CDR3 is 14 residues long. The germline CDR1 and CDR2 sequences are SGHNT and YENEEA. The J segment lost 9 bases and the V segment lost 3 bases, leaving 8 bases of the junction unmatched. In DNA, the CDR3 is TGTGCCAGCAGCTTTGGACAGGCAGGGAGTGAGCAGTTCTTC. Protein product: CASSFGQAGSEQFF. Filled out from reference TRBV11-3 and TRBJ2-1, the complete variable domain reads EAGVVQSPRYKIIEKKQPVAFWCNPISGHNTLYWYLQNLGQGPELLIRYENEEAVDDSQLPKDRFSAERLKGVDSTLKIQPAELGDSAVYLCASSFGQAGSEQFFGPGTRLTVL.

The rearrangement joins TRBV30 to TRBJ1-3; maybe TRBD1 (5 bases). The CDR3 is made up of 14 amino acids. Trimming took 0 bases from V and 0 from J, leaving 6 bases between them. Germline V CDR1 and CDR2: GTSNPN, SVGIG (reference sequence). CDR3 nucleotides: TGTGCCTGGAGTGTAGGGGTCTCTGGAAACACCATATATTTT. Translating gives CAWSVGVSGNTIYF.

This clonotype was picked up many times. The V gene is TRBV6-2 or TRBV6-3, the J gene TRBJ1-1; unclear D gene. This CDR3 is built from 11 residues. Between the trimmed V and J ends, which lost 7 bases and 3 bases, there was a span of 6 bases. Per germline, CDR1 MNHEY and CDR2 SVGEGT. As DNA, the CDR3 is TGTGCCAGCATAGCTCACACTGAAGCTTTCTTT. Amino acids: CASIAHTEAFF.

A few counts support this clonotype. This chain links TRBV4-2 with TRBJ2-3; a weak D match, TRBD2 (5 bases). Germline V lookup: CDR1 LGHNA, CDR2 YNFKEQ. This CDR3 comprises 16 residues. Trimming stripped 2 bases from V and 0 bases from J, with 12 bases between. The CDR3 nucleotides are TGTGCCAGCAGCCAACGAGCGGACGCTAGCACAGATACGCAGTATTTT. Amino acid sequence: CASSQRADASTDTQYF.

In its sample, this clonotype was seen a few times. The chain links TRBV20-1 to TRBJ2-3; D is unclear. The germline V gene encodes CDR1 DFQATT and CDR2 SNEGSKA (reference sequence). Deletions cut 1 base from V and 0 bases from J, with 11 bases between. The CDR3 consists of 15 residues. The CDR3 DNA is TGCAGTGCTAGAGTTTTTGACCTCAGCACAGATACGCAGTATTTT. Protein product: CSARVFDLSTDTQYF.

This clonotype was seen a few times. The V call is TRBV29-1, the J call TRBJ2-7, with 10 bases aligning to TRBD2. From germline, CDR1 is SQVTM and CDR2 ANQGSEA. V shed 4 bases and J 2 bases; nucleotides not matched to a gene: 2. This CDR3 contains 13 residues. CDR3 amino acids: CSVALAGAYEQYF. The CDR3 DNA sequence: TGCAGCGTTGCCCTAGCGGGGGCCTACGAGCAGTACTTC.

CDR3 sequence: CASSLGRGGSPLHF. The CDR3 DNA reads as TGTGCCAGCAGTTTGGGCAGGGGGGGATCACCCCTCCACTTT. This rearrangement joins TRBV28 to TRBJ1-6; TRBD1 agrees at 7 bases. CDR1 MDHEN and CDR2 SYDVKM come from the germline V gene. This CDR3 is 14 amino acids long. Germline trimming cut 3 bases from V and 10 bases from J; bases unmatched to any gene: 6.

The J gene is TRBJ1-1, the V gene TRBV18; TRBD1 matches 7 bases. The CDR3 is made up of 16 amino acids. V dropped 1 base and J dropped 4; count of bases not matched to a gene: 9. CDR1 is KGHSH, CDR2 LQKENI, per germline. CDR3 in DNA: TGTGCCAGCTCACCACGCGCCGGGACAGTTGGCACTGAAGCTTTCTTT. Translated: CASSPRAGTVGTEAFF.

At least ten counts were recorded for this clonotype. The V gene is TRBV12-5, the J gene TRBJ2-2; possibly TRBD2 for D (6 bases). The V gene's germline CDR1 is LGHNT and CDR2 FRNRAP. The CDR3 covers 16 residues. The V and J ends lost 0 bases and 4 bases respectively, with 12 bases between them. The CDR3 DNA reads TGTGCTAGTGGTTTGGTACTAGGAGGGGCCACCGGGGAGCTGTTTTTT. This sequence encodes CASGLVLGGATGELFF.

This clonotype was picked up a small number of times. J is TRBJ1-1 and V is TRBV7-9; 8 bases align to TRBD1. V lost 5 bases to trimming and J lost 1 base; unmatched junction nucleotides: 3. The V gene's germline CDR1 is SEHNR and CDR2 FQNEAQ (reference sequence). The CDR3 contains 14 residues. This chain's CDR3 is CASSRQGRNTEAFF. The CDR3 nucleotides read TGTGCCAGCAGCAGACAGGGGAGGAACACTGAAGCTTTCTTT.

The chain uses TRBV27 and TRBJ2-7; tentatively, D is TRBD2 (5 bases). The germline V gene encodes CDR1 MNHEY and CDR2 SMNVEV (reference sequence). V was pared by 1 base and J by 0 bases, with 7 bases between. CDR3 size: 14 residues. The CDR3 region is CASSLWAGSYEQYF. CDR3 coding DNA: TGTGCCAGCAGTTTATGGGCGGGCTCCTACGAGCAGTACTTC.

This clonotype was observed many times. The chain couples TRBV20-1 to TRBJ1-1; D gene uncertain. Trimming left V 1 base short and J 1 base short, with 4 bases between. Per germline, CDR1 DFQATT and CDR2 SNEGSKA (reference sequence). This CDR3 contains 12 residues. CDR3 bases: TGCAGTGCTAGAGGCCGGAACACTGAAGCTTTCTTT. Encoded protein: CSARGRNTEAFF.

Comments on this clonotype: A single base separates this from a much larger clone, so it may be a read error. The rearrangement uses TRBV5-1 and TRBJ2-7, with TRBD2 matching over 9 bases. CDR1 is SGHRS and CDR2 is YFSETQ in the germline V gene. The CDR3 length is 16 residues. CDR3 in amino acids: CASSLSLAGYTYEQHF. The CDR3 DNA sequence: TGCGCCAGCAGCTTGAGTCTAGCGGGATATACCTACGAGCAGCACTTC.

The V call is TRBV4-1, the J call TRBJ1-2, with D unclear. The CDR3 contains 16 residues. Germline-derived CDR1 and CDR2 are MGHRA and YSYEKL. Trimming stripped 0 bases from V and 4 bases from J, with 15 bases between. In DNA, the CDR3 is TGCGCCAGCAGCCAAGATGAGAGTAGGGTAGTCTATGGCTACACCTTC. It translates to CASSQDESRVVYGYTF.

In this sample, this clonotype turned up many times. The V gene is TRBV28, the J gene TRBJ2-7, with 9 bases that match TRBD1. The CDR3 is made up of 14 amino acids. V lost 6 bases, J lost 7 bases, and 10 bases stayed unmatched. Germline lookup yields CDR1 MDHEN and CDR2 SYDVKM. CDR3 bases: TGTGCCAGCAGGGAGACAGGGGGAGAGTGGGAGCAGTACTTC. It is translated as CASRETGGEWEQYF.

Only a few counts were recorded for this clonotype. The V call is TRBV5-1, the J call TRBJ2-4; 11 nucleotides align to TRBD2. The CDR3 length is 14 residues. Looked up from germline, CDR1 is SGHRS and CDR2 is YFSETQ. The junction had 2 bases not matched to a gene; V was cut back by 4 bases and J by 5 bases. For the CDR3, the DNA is TGCGCCAGCAGCGAGGGACTAGCGGAAAACATTCAGTACTTC. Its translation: CASSEGLAENIQYF.

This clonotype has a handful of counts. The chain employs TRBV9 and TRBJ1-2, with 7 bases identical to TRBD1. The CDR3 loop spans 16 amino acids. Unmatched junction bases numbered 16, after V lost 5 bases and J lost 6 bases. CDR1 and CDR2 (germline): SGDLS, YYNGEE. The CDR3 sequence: CASSPTQTGWPDGYTF. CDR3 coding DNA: TGTGCCAGCAGTCCCACGCAGACAGGGTGGCCTGATGGCTACACCTTC.

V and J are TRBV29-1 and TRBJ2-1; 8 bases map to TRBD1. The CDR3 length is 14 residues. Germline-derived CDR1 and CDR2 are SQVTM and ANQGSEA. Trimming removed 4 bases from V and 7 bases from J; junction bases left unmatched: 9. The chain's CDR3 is CSVVAGGVGNEQFF. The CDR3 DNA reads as TGCAGCGTTGTGGCAGGGGGCGTGGGGAATGAGCAGTTCTTC.

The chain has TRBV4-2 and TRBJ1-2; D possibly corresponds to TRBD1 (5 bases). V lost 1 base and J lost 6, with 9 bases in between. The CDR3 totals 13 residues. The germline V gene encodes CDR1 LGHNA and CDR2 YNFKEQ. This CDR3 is CASSQVRDDGYTF. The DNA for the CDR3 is TGTGCCAGCAGCCAAGTCCGGGACGATGGCTACACCTTC.

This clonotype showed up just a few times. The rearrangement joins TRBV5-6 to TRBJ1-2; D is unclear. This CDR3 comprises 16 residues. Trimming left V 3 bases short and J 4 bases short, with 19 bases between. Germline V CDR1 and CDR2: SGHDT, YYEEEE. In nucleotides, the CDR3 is TGTGCCAGCAGCTCTTACTTTGGGGAAGTCGGCTATGGCTACACCTTC. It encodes CASSSYFGEVGYGYTF.

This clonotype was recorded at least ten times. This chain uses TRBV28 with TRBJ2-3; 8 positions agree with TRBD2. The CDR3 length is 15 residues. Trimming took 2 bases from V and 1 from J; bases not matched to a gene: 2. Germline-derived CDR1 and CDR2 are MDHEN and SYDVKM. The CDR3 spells CASSLPAGGTDTQYF. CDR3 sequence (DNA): TGTGCCAGCAGTTTACCAGCGGGAGGCACAGATACGCAGTATTTT.

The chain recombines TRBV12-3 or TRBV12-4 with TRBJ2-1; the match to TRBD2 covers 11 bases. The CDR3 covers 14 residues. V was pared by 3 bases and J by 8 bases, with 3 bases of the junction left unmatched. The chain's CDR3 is CASSFTSGSDEQFF. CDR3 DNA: TGTGCCAGCAGTTTCACTAGCGGGAGCGATGAGCAGTTCTTC.

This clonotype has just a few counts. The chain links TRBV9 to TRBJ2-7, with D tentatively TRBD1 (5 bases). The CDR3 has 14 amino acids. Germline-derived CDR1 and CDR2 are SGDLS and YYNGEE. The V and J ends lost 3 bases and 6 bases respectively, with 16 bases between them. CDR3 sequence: CASSALGQSSEQYF. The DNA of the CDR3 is TGTGCCAGCAGCGCCCTGGGGCAGTCTAGCGAGCAGTACTTC.

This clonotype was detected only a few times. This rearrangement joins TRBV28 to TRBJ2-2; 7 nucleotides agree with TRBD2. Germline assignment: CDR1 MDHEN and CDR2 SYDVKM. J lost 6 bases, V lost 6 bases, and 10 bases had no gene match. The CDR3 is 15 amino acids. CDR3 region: CASSPTPRGAGELFF. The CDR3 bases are TGTGCCAGCAGCCCCACCCCCCGGGGGGCCGGGGAGCTGTTTTTT.